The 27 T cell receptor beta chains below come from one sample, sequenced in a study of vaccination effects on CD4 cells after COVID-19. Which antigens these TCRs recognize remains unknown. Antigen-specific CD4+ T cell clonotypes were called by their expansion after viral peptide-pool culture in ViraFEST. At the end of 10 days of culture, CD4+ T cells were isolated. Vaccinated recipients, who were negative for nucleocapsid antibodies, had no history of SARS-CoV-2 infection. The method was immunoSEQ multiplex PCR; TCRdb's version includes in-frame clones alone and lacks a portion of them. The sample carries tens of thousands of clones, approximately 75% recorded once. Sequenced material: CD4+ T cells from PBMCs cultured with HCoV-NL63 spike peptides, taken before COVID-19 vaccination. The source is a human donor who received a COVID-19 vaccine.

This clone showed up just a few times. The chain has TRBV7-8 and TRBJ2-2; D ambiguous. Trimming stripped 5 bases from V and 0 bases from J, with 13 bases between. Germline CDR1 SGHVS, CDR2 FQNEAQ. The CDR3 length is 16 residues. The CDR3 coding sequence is TGTGCCAGCAGCCCCAGAGTAGGTTCGAACACCGGGGAGCTGTTTTTT. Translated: CASSPRVGSNTGELFF. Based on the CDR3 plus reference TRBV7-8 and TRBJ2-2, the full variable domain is GAGVSQSPRYKVAKRGQDVALRCDPISGHVSLFWYQQALGQGPEFLTYFQNEAQLDKSGLPSDRFFAERPEGSVSTLKIQRTQQEDSAVYLCASSPRVGSNTGELFFGEGSRLTVL.

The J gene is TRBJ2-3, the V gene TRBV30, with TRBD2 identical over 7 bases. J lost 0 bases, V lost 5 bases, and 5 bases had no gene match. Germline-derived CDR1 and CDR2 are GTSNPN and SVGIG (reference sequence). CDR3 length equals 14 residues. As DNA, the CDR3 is TGTGCCTGGGCCCCCGGGGGGAGCACAGATACGCAGTATTTT. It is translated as CAWAPGGSTDTQYF.

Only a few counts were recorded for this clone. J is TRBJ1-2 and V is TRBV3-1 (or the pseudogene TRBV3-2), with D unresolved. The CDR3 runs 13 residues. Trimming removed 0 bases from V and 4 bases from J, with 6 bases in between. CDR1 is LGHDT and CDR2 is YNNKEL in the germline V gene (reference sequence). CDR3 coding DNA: TGTGCCAGCAGCCAAGACTCAGTCTATGGCTACACCTTC. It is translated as CASSQDSVYGYTF.

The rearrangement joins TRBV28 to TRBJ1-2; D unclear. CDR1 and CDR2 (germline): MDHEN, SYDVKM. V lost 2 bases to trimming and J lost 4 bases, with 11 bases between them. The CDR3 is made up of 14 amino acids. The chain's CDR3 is CASSLGGSSYGYTF. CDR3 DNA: TGTGCCAGCAGTTTAGGAGGTAGTAGCTATGGCTACACCTTC.

The CDR3 here is CASSLVETQYF. In nucleotides, the CDR3 is TGTGCCAGCAGCTTAGTGGAGACCCAGTACTTC. The chain couples TRBV7-2 to TRBJ2-5; D uncertain. Germline V gene data show CDR1 as SGHTA and CDR2 as FQGNSA. The CDR3 length is 11 residues. V was shortened by 1 base and J by 5 bases, with 2 bases between the two germline ends.

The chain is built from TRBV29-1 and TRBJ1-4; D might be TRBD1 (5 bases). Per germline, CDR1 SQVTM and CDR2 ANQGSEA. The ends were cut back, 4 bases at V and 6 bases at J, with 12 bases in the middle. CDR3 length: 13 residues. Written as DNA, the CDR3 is TGCAGCGTTGTGAAGGGGTGGGATGAAAAACTGTTTTTT. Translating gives CSVVKGWDEKLFF. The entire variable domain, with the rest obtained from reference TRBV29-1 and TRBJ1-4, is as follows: SAVISQKPSRDICQRGTSLTIQCQVDSQVTMMFWYRQQPGQSLTLIATANQGSEATYESGFVIDKFPISRPNLTFSTLTVSNMSPEDSSIYLCSVVKGWDEKLFFGSGTQLSVL.

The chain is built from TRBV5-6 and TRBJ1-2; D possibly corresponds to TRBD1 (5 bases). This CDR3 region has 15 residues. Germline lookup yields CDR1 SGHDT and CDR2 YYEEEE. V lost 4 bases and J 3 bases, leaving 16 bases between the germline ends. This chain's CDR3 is CASSVIRDVYYGYTF. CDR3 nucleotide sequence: TGTGCCAGCAGCGTGATAAGGGACGTTTACTATGGCTACACCTTC.

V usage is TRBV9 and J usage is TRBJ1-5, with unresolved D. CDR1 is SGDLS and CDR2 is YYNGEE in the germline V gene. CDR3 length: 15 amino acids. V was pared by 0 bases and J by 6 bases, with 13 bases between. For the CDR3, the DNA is TGTGCCAGCAGCGTAGGTTTTGGAGACGGTCAGCCCCAGCATTTT. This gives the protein CASSVGFGDGQPQHF. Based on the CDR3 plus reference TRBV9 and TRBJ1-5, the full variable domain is DSGVTQTPKHLITATGQRVTLRCSPRSGDLSVYWYQQSLDQGLQFLIQYYNGEERAKGNILERFSAQQFPDLHSELNLSSLELGDSALYFCASSVGFGDGQPQHFGDGTRLSIL.

The CDR3: CASSEYRLRDTEAFF. The CDR3 DNA is TGTGCCAGCAGTGAATATAGGCTAAGGGACACTGAAGCTTTCTTT. The J gene is TRBJ1-1, the V gene TRBV2, with D uncertain. Per germline, CDR1 SNHLY and CDR2 FYNNEI. V was cut by 2 bases and J by 3 bases, with 13 bases left in between. The CDR3 length is 15 residues.

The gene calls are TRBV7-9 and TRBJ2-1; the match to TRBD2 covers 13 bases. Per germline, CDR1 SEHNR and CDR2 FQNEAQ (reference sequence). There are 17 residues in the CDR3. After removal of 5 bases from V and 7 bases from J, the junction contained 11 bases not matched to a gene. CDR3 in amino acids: CASSRTSGGAMLNEQFF. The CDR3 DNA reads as TGTGCCAGCAGCCGAACTAGCGGGGGGGCCATGTTGAATGAGCAGTTCTTC.

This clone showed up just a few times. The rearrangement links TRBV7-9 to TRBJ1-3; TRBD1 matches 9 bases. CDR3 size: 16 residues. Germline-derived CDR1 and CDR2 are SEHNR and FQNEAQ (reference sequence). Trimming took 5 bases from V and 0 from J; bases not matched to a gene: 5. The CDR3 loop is CASSPQGALSGNTIYF. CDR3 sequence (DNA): TGTGCCAGCAGCCCACAGGGGGCCCTCTCTGGAAACACCATATATTTT.

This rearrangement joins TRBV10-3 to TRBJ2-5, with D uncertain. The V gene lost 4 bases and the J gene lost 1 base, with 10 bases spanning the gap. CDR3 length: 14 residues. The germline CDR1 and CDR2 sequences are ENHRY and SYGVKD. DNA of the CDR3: TGTGCCATCAGTGTGCGGCAGTCCCAAGAGACCCAGTACTTC. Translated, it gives CAISVRQSQETQYF.

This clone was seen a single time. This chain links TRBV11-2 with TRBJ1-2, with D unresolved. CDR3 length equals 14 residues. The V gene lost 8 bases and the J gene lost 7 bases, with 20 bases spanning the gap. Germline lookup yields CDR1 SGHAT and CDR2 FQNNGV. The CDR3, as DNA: TGTGCCAGCGGCTCGGGAGTGCGGTCCGCTGGCTACACCTTC. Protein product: CASGSGVRSAGYTF.

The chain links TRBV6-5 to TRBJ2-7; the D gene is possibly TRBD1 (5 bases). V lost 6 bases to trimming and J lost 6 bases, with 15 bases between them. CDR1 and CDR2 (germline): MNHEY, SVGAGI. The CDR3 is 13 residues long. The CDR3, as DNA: TGTGCCAGCAGCCTGGGTGTGGGGCGCGAGCAGTACGTC. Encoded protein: CASSLGVGREQYV.

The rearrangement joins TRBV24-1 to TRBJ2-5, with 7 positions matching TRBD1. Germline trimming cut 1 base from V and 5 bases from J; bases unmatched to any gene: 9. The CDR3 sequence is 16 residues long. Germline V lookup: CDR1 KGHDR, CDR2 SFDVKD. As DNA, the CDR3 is TGTGCCACCAGTGATTTAAGCAGGGGGTTATTCGAGACCCAGTACTTC. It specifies CATSDLSRGLFETQYF.

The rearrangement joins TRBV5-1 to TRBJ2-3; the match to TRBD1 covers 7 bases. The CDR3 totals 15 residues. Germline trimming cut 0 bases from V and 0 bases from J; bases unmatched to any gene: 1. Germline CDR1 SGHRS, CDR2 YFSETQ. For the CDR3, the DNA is TGCGCCAGCAGCTTGGGACAGGGAAGCACAGATACGCAGTATTTT. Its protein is CASSLGQGSTDTQYF.

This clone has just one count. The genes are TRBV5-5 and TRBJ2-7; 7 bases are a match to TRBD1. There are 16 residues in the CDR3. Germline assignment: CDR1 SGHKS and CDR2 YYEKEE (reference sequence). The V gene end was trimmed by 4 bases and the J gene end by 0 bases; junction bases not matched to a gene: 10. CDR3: CASSRRQGLSSYEQYV. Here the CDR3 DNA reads TGTGCCAGCAGCAGGAGACAGGGATTAAGCTCCTACGAGCAGTACGTC.

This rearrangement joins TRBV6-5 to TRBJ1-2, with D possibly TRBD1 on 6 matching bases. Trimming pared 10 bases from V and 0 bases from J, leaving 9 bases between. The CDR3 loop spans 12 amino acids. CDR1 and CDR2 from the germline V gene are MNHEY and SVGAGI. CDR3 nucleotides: TGTGCCATTCGGACAGCTAACTATGGCTACACCTTC. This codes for CAIRTANYGYTF.

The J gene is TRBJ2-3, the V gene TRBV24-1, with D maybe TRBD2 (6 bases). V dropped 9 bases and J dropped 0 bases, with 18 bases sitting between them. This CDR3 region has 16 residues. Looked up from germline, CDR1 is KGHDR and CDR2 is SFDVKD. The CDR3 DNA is TGTGCCACCCCCCATCGGAGGGTCTCTAGCACAGATACGCAGTATTTT. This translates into CATPHRRVSSTDTQYF.

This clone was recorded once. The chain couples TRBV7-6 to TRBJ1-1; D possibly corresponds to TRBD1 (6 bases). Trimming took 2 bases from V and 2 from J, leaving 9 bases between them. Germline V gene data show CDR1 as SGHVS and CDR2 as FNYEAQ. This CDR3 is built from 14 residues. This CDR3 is CASSLSGGNTEAFF. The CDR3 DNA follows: TGTGCCAGCAGCTTATCGGGGGGCAACACTGAAGCTTTCTTT.

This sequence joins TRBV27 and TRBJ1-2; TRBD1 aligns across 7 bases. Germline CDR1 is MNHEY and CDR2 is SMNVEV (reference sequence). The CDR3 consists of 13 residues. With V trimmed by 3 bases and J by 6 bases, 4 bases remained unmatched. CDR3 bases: TGTGCCAGCAGTTTCCCAGGGGGGAATGGCTACACCTTC. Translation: CASSFPGGNGYTF.

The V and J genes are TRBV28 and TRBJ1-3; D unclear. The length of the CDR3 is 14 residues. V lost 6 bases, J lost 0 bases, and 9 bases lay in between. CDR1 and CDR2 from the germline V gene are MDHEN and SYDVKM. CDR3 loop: CASSRHSSGNTIYF. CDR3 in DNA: TGTGCCAGCAGCCGACATAGCTCTGGAAACACCATATATTTT.

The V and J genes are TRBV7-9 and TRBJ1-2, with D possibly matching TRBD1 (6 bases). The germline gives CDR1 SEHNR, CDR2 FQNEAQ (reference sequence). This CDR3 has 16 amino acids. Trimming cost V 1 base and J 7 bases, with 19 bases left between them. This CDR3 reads CASSLGGAQTVSGYTF. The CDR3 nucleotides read TGTGCCAGCAGCTTAGGGGGGGCACAGACGGTATCTGGCTACACCTTC.

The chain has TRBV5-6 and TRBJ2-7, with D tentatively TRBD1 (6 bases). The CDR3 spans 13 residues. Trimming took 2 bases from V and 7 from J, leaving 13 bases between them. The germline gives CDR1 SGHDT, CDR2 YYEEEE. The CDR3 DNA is TGTGCCAGCAGCTTCCCACAGGGCGGAGAGCAGTACGTC. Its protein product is CASSFPQGGEQYV.

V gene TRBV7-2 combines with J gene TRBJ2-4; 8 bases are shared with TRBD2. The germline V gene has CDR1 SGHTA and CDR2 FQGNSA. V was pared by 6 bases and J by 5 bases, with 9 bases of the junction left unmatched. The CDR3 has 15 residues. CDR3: CASRRRGARENIQYF. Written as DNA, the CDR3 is TGTGCCAGCAGAAGGCGGGGGGCTAGAGAAAACATTCAGTACTTC.

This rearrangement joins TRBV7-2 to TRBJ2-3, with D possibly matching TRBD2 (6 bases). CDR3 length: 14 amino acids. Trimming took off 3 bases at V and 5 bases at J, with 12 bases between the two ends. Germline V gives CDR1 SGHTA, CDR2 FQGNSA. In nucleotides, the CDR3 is TGTGCCAGCAGCTTGCGGGGCCAAGGAGATACGCAGTATTTT. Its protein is CASSLRGQGDTQYF. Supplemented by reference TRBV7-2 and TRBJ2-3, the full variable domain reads GAGVSQSPSNKVTEKGKDVELRCDPISGHTALYWYRQSLGQGLEFLIYFQGNSAPDKSGLPSDRFSAERTGGSVSTLTIQRTQQEDSAVYLCASSLRGQGDTQYFGPGTRLTVL.

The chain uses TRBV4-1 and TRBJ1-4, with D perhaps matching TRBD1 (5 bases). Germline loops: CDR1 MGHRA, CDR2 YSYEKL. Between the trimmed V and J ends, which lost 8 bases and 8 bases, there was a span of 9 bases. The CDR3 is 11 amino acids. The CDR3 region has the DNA TGCGCCAGCGGGGCTCGGGAAAAACTGTTTTTT. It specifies CASGAREKLFF.